A selection of T cell receptor beta chains follows, all from one sample in a study of vaccination and CD4 T cells after COVID-19. In TCRdb, the PCR reads were re-called with MiXCR into one record per CDR3 protein. Here the sample spans over 10,000 distinct CDR3 sequences, less than 60% being singletons. The antigens for these receptors are not known. Sequences were obtained from CD4+ T cells from blood, cultured in vitro. The receptors shown here come from a human donor who had recovered from COVID-19. Both conserved end residues are part of each CDR3. A D gene is named only where the DNA matches it firmly. Only some rows state a clone size, as once, few, many or a class for expanded clones.

d_call j_call v_call clone_size cdr3_nt cdr3_aa
. TRBJ1-3 TRBV2 . TGTGCCAGCAGCGGCCCGACAGAGAGAAACACCATATATTTT CASSGPTERNTIYF
. TRBJ1-1 TRBV4-1 . TGCGCCAGCGCCGTCGGGCGAATCACTGAAGCTTTCTTT CASAVGRITEAFF
. TRBJ1-2 TRBV2 . TGTGCCAGCAGCTTCTTGAACTATGGCTACACCTTC CASSFLNYGYTF
TRBD1 TRBJ2-1 TRBV24-1 . TGTGCCACCAGTGATTCACGGACAGGACCCAATGAGCAGTTCTTC CATSDSRTGPNEQFF
. TRBJ2-6 TRBV7-9 . TGTGCCAGCAGCTCGAACTCTGGGGCCAACGTCCTGACTTTC CASSSNSGANVLTF
. TRBJ2-5 TRBV20-1 . TGCAGTGCTAGCCTCTTCGACAGGGAGACCCAGTACTTC CSASLFDRETQYF
. TRBJ2-5 TRBV24-1 once TGTGCCACCAGTGTTCAGGCAGATCAAGAGACCCAGTACTTC CATSVQADQETQYF
. TRBJ2-1 TRBV20-1 . TGCAGTGCTAGACAACAGGGAGGTGAGCAGTTCTTC CSARQQGGEQFF
TRBD1 TRBJ1-5 TRBV28 once TGTGCCATCAGAGGACAGGGTGGAAATCAGCCCCAGCATTTT CAIRGQGGNQPQHF
. TRBJ2-7 TRBV11-2 . TGTGCCAGCAGCTTAGGGACTGATCACTCCTACGAGCAGTACTTC CASSLGTDHSYEQYF
TRBD1 TRBJ1-1 TRBV20-1 . TGCAGTGCTAGGAACCTCGGACAGGGGGGATTGAACACTGAAGCTTTCTTT CSARNLGQGGLNTEAFF
TRBD2 TRBJ2-5 TRBV27 . TGTGCCAGCAGTTTAGGCCTAGCGGGAGGGAGACAAGAGACCCAGTACTTC CASSLGLAGGRQETQYF
. TRBJ2-5 TRBV6-1 . TGTGCCAGTACGAGGGGGTCGGGTTTAGAGACCCAGTACTTC CASTRGSGLETQYF
. TRBJ1-6 TRBV20-1 few TGCAGTGCTACGCTACCCGGGACACAAGGGAATTCACCCCTCCACTTT CSATLPGTQGNSPLHF
TRBD1 TRBJ1-1 TRBV4-1 . TGCGCCAGCAGCCACAGACCCCACAGGGGGCCGAACACTGAAGCTTTCTTT CASSHRPHRGPNTEAFF
. TRBJ2-5 TRBV20-1 few TGCAGTGCTAGAGATGAAATGACTTTCCAAGAGACCCAGTACTTC CSARDEMTFQETQYF
. TRBJ1-1 TRBV12-3/TRBV12-4 . TGTGCCACCCGAGCCCGGGGAGGGACGAACACTGAAGCTTTCTTT CATRARGGTNTEAFF
. TRBJ1-1 TRBV30 few TGTGCCTGGAGTGTCACCACCGGGGGGCAAACTGAAGCTTTCTTT CAWSVTTGGQTEAFF
. TRBJ2-7 TRBV10-1 few TGCGCCAGCAGTGAGACATTTACAGGGGAGCAGTACTTC CASSETFTGEQYF
TRBD1 TRBJ2-5 TRBV6-1 . TGTGCCAGCAGAGACAGGGGGCAGGAGACCCAGTACTTC CASRDRGQETQYF
. TRBJ1-5 TRBV5-1 . TGCGCCAGCAGCTTGGTAGCAGGGGAGGATCAGCCCCAGCATTTT CASSLVAGEDQPQHF
. TRBJ1-6 TRBV12-3/TRBV12-4 . TGTGCCAGCAGTGCTGGGAGGGGCTATTCACCCCTCCACTTT CASSAGRGYSPLHF
. TRBJ1-1 TRBV6-5 . TGTGCCAGCAGTTTCTGGGGGGGGGATGCTTTCTTT CASSFWGGDAFF
TRBD2 TRBJ2-2 TRBV20-1 few TGCAGTGCTAGAGATCGGAAGTTCGGGGGGGACGGGGAGCTGTTTTTT CSARDRKFGGDGELFF
. TRBJ1-1 TRBV7-8 few TGTGCCAGCAGCCCCCTCATGAACACTGAAGCTTTCTTT CASSPLMNTEAFF
TRBD1 TRBJ2-7 TRBV6-1 . TGTGCCAGCAGTCCGCAGACAGGGGGCGCGTCCTTC CASSPQTGGASF
. TRBJ2-2 TRBV27 . TGTGCCAGCAGTTTAATGGCAGACTTCAACACCGGGGAGCTGTTTTTT CASSLMADFNTGELFF
. TRBJ1-2 TRBV28 . TGTGCCAGCAGTCTCCCTTACCCCCCCGGCTACACCTTC CASSLPYPPGYTF
. TRBJ1-6 TRBV7-9 . TGTGCCAGCAGCTTAGGCCCGGGGGATTCACCCCTCCACTTT CASSLGPGDSPLHF
. TRBJ2-3 TRBV20-1 . TGCAGTGCTAGACGATGGCTAGACTATACGACAGATACGCAGTATTTT CSARRWLDYTTDTQYF
TRBD2 TRBJ2-7 TRBV7-9 . TGTGCCAGCTCCGGGGGGGGAATCTCCTACGAGCAGTACTTC CASSGGGISYEQYF
. TRBJ1-3 TRBV6-1 few TGTGCCACGGCCCGGGGGGCTGGAAACACCATATATTTT CATARGAGNTIYF
. TRBJ2-3 TRBV5-1 . TGCGCCAGCAACCAAGGGTCCAGGGGATTACTCACAGATACGCAGTATTTT CASNQGSRGLLTDTQYF
TRBD1 TRBJ1-5 TRBV7-2 . TGTGCCAGCAGCCCTTCAGGGGGGTATAGCAATCAGCCCCAGCATTTT CASSPSGGYSNQPQHF
. TRBJ1-3 TRBV30 . TGTGCCTCCCGGCCCTCCGAATACACCATATATTTT CASRPSEYTIYF
. TRBJ2-5 TRBV30 . TGTGCCTGGAGTGGGAGGGGAGGACAAGAGACCCAGTACTTC CAWSGRGGQETQYF
. TRBJ2-6 TRBV21-1 few TGTGCCAGCAGCCAGATTGCGACAGGGGGGCACCTCTGGCAGCCTGGGGCCAACGTCCTGACTTTC CASSQIATGGHLWQPGANVLTF
. TRBJ2-1 TRBV20-1 few TGCAGTGCTAGGTGGGGGGGCTGGTACAATGAGCAGTTCTTC CSARWGGWYNEQFF
. TRBJ1-1 TRBV23-1 . TGCGCCAGCAGTCAAGGCGCGGCCACTGAAGCTTTCTTT CASSQGAATEAFF
TRBD2 TRBJ2-1 TRBV24-1 . TGTGCCATCGGGGGGTACAATGAGCAGTTCTTC CAIGGYNEQFF
TRBD1 TRBJ2-3 TRBV29-1 . TGCAGCGCGTCCAAGGGGACAGCGGCAGATACGCAGTATTTT CSASKGTAADTQYF